This TCR beta chain was sequenced for a study of regulatory T cells in long-lasting Graves disease. The CDR3 contains 15 residues. Trimming cost V 5 bases and J 5 bases; bases outside gene matches: 4. From germline, CDR1 is KGHSH and CDR2 LQKENI. According to the study, TCR beta libraries were built with iRepertoire HTBI primers and CDR3-region Arm-PCR. TCRdb reanalysed the multiplex PCR reads using MiXCR and keeps one entry per CDR3 protein. The data show roughly 420,000 distinct CDR3 sequences, 14% seen once. There are many counts of this clonotype. This sample's time point: newly diagnosed GD, antithyroid drugs for less than 3 months. PBMC-extracted RNA yielded the TCR library. The same sample was also studied in work on T cells in Graves' hyperthyroidism and ophthalmopathy. That study reports: Hyperthyroidism patients were newly diagnosed, had disease duration under 2 months, and were aged 18 to 65 years. A model using 13 V-J features told ophthalmopathy apart from stable hyperthyroidism.

The gene calls are TRBV18 and TRBJ2-3; 13 bases match TRBD2. This TCR derives from a woman in her fifties or sixties with Graves disease. The sequenced sample was peripheral blood mononuclear cells (PBMCs), obtained at new diagnosis, from a patient treated with antithyroid drugs. CDR3 in amino acids: CASSAGLAGRDTQYF. CDR3 sequence (DNA): TGTGCCAGCTCAGCGGGACTAGCGGGGAGAGATACGCAGTATTTT.